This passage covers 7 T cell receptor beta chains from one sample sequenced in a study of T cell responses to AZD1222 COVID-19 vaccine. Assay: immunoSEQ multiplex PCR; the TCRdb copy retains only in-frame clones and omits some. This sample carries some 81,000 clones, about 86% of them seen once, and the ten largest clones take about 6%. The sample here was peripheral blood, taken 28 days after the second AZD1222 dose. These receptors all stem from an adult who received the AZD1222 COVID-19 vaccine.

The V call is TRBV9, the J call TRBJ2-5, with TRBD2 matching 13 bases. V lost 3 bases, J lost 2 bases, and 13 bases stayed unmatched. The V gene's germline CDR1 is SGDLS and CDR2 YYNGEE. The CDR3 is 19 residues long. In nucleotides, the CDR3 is TGTGCCAGCAGCGGGGCCGGGACTAGCGGGATTTCAGGTCAAGAGACCCAGTACTTC. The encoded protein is CASSGAGTSGISGQETQYF.

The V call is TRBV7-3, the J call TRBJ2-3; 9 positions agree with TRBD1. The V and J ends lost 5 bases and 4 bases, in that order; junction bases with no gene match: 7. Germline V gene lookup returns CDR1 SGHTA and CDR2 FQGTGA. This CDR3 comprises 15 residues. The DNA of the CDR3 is TGTGCCAGCAGCGCGGGACAGGGAAGGGCAGATACGCAGTATTTT. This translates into CASSAGQGRADTQYF. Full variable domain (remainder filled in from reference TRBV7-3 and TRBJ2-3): GAGVSQTPSNKVTEKGKYVELRCDPISGHTALYWYRQSLGQGPEFLIYFQGTGAADDSGLPNDRFFAVRPEGSVSTLKIQRTERGDSAVYLCASSAGQGRADTQYFGPGTRLTVL.

The CDR3 sequence: CASSPPGRLGYGYTF. The CDR3 DNA reads as TGTGCCAGCAGCCCACCAGGGAGATTAGGCTATGGCTACACCTTC. The chain is built from TRBV7-2 and TRBJ1-2; D may be TRBD1 (5 bases). Trimming cost V 5 bases and J 4 bases, with 17 bases left between them. The CDR3 covers 15 residues. Germline-derived CDR1 and CDR2 are SGHTA and FQGNSA.

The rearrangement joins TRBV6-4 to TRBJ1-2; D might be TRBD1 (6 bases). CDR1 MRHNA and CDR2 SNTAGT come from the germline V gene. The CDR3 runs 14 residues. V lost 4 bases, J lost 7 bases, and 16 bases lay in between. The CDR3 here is CASSGETGSGGYTF. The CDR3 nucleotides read TGTGCCAGCAGTGGGGAAACAGGGTCTGGTGGCTACACCTTC.

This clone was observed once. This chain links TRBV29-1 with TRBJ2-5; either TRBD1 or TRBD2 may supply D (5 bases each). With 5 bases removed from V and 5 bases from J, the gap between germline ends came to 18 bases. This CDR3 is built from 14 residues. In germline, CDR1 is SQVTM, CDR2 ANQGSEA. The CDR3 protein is CSVKGLRGGETQYF. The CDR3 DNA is TGCAGCGTTAAGGGGCTCCGTGGCGGGGAGACCCAGTACTTC.

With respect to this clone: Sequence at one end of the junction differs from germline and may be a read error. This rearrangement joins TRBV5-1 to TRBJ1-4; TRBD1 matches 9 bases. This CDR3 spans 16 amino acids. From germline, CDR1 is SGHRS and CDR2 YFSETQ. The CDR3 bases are TGCGCCAGCAGCACCGCACAAACAGGGGGCATGGAAAAACTGTTCTTT. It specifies CASSTAQTGGMEKLFF.

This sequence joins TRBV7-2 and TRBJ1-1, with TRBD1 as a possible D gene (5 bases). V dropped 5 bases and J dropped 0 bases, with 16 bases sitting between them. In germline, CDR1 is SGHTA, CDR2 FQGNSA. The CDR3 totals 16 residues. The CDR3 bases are TGTGCCAGCAGCGAAAAGGGGCCTGCCATGAACACTGAAGCTTTCTTT. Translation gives CASSEKGPAMNTEAFF.